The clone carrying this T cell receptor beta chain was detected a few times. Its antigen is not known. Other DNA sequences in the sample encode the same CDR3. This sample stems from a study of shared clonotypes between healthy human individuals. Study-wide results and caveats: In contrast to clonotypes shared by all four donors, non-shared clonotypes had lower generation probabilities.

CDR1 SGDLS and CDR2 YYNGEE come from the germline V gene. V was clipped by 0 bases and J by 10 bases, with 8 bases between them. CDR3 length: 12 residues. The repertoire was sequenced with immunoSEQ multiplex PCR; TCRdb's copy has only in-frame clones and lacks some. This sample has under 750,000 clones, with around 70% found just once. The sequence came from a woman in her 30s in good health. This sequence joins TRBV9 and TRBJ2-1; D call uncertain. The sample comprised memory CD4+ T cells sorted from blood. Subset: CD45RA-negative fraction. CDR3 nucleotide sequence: TGTGCCAGCAGCGTAGGTGTGGGGGAGCAGTTCTTC. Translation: CASSVGVGEQFF.